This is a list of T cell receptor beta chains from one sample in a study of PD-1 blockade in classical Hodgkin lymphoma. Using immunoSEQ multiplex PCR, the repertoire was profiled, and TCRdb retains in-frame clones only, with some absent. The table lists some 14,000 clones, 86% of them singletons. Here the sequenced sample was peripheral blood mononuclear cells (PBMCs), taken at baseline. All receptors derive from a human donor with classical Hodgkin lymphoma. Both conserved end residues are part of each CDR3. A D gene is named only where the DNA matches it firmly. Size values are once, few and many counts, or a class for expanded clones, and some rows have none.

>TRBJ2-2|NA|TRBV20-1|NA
CSAGTTGELFF
TGCAGTGCTGGCACGACCGGGGAGCTGTTTTTT
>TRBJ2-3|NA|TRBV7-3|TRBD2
CASSLRPGGPGTDTQYF
TGTGCCAGCAGCTTAAGGCCGGGAGGGCCCGGCACAGATACGCAGTATTTT
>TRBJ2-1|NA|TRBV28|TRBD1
CASSGQTGKNEQFF
TGTGCCAGCAGTGGTCAGACAGGGAAAAATGAGCAGTTCTTC
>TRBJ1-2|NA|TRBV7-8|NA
CASSLVRGGGYTF
TGTGCCAGCAGCTTAGTCAGGGGTGGTGGCTACACCTTC
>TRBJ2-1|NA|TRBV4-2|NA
CASSQGTGRGSYNEQFF
TGTGCCAGCAGCCAAGGAACGGGTAGAGGGTCCTACAATGAGCAGTTCTTC
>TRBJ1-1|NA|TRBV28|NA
CASPGGHTEAFF
TGTGCCAGTCCCGGGGGGCACACTGAAGCTTTCTTT
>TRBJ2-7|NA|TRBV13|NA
CASSLNQYEQYF
TGTGCCAGCAGCTTAAACCAATACGAGCAGTACTTC
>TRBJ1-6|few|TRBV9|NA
CASSVEGSNSPLHF
TGTGCCAGCAGCGTAGAGGGTTCGAATTCACCCCTCCACTTT
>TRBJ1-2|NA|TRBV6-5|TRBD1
CASSLKTGPNYGYTF
TGTGCCAGCAGTCTCAAGACAGGGCCTAACTATGGCTACACCTTC
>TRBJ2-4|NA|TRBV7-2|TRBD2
CASRAGGSKNIQYF
TGTGCCAGCAGAGCGGGAGGTTCCAAAAACATTCAGTACTTC
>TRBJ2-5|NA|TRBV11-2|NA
CASSHGGGPLVETQYF
TGTGCCAGCAGCCATGGCGGGGGCCCCTTAGTAGAGACCCAGTACTTC
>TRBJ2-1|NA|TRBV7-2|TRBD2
CASTKGSLAGYNEQFF
TGTGCCAGCACCAAAGGTTCACTAGCGGGATACAATGAGCAGTTCTTC
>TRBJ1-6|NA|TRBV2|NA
CASSEESVGNSPLHF
TGTGCCAGCAGCGAAGAGTCCGTGGGAAATTCACCCCTCCACTTT
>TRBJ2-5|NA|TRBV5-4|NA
CASSLMMGGKGSAQYF
TGTGCCAGCAGCTTGATGATGGGGGGAAAGGGAAGTGCCCAGTACTTC
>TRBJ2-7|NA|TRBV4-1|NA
CASSQEWGAGEQYF
TGCGCCAGCAGCCAAGAATGGGGAGCCGGCGAGCAGTACTTC
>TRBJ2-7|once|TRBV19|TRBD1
CASSPLPGQGASYEQYF
TGTGCCAGTAGTCCGCTACCGGGACAGGGGGCTTCTTACGAGCAGTACTTC
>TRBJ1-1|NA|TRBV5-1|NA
CASSLEPLNTEAFF
TGCGCCAGCAGCTTGGAACCTCTGAACACTGAAGCTTTCTTT
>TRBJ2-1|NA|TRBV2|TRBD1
CASSVRQGEQFF
TGTGCCAGCAGTGTCCGACAGGGTGAGCAGTTCTTC
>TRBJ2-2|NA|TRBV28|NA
CASSPYVGNRFGTGELFF
TGTGCCAGCAGTCCATATGTCGGGAACAGGTTCGGCACCGGGGAGCTGTTTTTT
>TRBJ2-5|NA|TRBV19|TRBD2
CASSIGLSRGAQETQYF
TGTGCCAGTAGTATCGGTTTGTCGCGGGGGGCTCAAGAGACCCAGTACTTC
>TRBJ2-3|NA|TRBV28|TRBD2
CASSSFLAGDATDTQYF
TGTGCCAGCAGTTCCTTTCTAGCGGGAGACGCGACAGATACGCAGTATTTT
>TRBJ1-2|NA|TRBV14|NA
CASSQDLAGVGGYTF
TGTGCCAGCAGCCAAGATCTCGCAGGGGTGGGTGGCTACACCTTC
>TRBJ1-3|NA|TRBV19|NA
CASLEQGRNTIYF
TGTGCCAGCTTGGAGCAGGGCCGAAACACCATATATTTT
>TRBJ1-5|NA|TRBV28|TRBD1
CASIRQGAGQPQHF
TGTGCCAGCATTCGACAGGGGGCAGGTCAGCCCCAGCATTTT
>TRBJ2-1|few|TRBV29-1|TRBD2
CSVVTREELEQFF
TGCAGCGTTGTCACCCGGGAGGAGCTTGAGCAGTTCTTC
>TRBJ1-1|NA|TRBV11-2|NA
CASSLDLRAGNTEAFF
TGTGCCAGCAGCTTAGACCTACGGGCGGGGAACACTGAAGCTTTCTTT
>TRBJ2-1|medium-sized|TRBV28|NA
CASRPVNRYNEQFF
TGTGCCAGCAGGCCCGTCAACAGATACAATGAGCAGTTCTTC
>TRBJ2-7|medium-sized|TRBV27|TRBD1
CASSSTGHNEQYF
TGTGCCAGCAGTTCGACAGGGCACAACGAGCAGTACTTC
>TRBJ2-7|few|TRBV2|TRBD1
CASRSGTGNEQYF
TGTGCCAGCAGGTCCGGGACAGGAAACGAGCAGTACTTC
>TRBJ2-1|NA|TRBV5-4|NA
CASSLGGPHNEQFF
TGTGCCAGCAGCTTGGGGGGCCCCCACAATGAGCAGTTCTTC
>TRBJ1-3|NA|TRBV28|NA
CASSLGSPYSGNTIYF
TGTGCCAGCAGTTTGGGCAGTCCTTACTCTGGAAACACCATATATTTT
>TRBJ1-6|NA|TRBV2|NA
CASRASQGTYNSPLHF
TGTGCCAGCAGGGCAAGCCAGGGGACGTATAATTCACCCCTCCACTTT
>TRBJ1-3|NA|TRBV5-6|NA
CASSLQGGRDTIYF
TGTGCCAGCAGCTTGCAGGGAGGAAGAGACACCATATATTTT
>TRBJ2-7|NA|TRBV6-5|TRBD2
CASSSPGLAGGLEQYF
TGTGCCAGCAGTTCACCGGGACTAGCGGGAGGGCTCGAGCAGTACTTC
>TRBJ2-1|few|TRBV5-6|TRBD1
CASSHRDREVNEQFF
TGTGCCAGCAGTCACCGGGACAGGGAGGTGAATGAGCAGTTCTTC
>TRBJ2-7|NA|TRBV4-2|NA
CASSQENRPLFEQYF
TGTGCCAGCAGCCAAGAAAACAGGCCACTCTTCGAGCAGTACTTC
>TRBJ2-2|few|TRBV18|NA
CASSPTQLANTGELFF
TGTGCCAGCTCACCCACCCAGTTAGCGAACACCGGGGAGCTGTTTTTT
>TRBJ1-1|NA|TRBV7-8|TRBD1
CASSTPGTAVFMNTEAFF
TGTGCCAGCAGCACTCCCGGGACAGCGGTCTTTATGAACACTGAAGCTTTCTTT
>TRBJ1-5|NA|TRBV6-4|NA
CASSDSTGRNSNQPQHF
TGTGCCAGCAGTGACTCGACAGGTAGGAATAGCAATCAGCCCCAGCATTTT
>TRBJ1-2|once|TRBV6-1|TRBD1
CASSMGQFTNYGYTF
TGTGCCAGCAGTATGGGACAGTTCACGAACTATGGCTACACCTTC
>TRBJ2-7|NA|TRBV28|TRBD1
CASSLLGQGFSEQYF
TGTGCCAGCAGTTTATTGGGACAGGGGTTTAGCGAGCAGTACTTC
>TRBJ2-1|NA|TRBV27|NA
CASTGLYNEQFF
TGTGCCAGCACGGGATTATACAATGAGCAGTTCTTC
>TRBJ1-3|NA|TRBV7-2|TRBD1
CASSPRQGIGISGNTIYF
TGTGCCAGCAGCCCGAGACAGGGAATAGGAATATCTGGAAACACCATATATTTT
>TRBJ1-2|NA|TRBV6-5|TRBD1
CASSGDRGGGYTF
TGTGCCAGCAGTGGGGACAGGGGAGGCGGCTACACCTTC
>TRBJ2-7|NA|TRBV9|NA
CASSGKGYEQYF
TGTGCCAGCAGCGGAAAGGGTTACGAGCAGTACTTC
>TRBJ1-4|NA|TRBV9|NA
CASSWGLATNEKLFF
TGTGCCAGCAGCTGGGGGCTCGCAACTAATGAAAAACTGTTTTTT
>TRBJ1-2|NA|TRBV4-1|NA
CASSQSSPVPYGYTF
TGCGCCAGCAGCCAAAGCTCGCCGGTCCCCTATGGCTACACCTTC
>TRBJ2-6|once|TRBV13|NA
CASSWGNSGANVLTF
TGTGCCAGCAGCTGGGGTAACTCTGGGGCCAACGTCCTGACTTTC
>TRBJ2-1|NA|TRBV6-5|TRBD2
CASSITSGAYNEQFF
TGTGCCAGCAGTATTACTAGCGGGGCCTACAATGAGCAGTTCTTC
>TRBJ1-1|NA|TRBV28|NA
CASSVRREAFF
TGTGCCAGCAGTGTAAGACGTGAAGCTTTCTTT
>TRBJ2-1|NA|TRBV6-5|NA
CASRMGVYNEQFF
TGTGCCAGCAGGATGGGGGTTTACAATGAGCAGTTCTTC
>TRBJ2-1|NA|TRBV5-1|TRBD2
CASSFLHRAGVSYNEQFF
TGCGCCAGCAGCTTTCTCCACCGAGCGGGAGTAAGCTACAATGAGCAGTTCTTC
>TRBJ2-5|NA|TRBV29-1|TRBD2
CSVVVAGRETQYF
TGCAGCGTTGTGGTAGCGGGTCGAGAGACCCAGTACTTC
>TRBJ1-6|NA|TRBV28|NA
CASTLGSNNSPLHF
TGTGCCAGCACCTTGGGGAGCAATAATTCACCCCTCCACTTT
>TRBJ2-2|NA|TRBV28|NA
CASNSLGDTGELFF
TGTGCCAGCAACTCGCTGGGTGACACCGGGGAGCTGTTTTTT